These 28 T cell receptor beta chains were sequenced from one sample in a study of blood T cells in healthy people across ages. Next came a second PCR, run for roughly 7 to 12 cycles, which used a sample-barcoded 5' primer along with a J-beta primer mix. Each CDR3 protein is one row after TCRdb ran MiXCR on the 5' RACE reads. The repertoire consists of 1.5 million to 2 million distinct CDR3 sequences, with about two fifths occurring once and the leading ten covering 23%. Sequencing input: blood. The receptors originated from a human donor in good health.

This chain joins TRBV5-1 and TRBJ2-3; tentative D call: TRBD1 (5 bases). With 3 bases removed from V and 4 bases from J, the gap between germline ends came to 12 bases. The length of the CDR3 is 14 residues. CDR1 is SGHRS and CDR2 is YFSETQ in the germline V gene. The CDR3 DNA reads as TGCGCCAGCAGCTCGGTCTGGGGCGCAGATACGCAGTATTTT. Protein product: CASSSVWGADTQYF. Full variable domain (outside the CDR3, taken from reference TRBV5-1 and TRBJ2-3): KAGVTQTPRYLIKTRGQQVTLSCSPISGHRSVSWYQQTPGQGLQFLFEYFSETQRNKGNFPGRFSGRQFSNSRSEMNVSTLELGDSALYLCASSSVWGADTQYFGPGTRLTVL.

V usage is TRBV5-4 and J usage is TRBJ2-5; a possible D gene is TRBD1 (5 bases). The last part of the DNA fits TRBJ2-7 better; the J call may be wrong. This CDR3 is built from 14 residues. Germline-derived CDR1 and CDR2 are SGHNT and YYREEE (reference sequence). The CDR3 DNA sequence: TGTGCCAGCAGCCCCCAGGGTCAAAGAATCGAGCAGTACTTC. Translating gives CASSPQGQRIEQYF.

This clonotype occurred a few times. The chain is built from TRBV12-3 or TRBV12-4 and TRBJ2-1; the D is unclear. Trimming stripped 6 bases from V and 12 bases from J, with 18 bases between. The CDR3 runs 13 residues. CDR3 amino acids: CASSARTPHRQFF. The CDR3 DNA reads TGTGCCAGCAGCGCCCGGACCCCTCACAGGCAGTTCTTC.

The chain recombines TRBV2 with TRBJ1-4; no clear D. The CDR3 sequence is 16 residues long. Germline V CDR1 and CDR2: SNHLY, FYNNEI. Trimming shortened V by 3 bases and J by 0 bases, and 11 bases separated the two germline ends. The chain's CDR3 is CASSDPGSPTNEKLFF. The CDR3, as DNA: TGTGCCAGCAGTGACCCCGGGTCGCCAACTAATGAAAAACTGTTTTTT.

The CDR3 DNA is TGTGCCAGCAGCTCGGACAGGTACACCACTTCCTTCTATGGCTACACCTTC. As protein: CASSSDRYTTSFYGYTF. V gene TRBV7-2 combines with J gene TRBJ1-2; 7 nucleotides match TRBD1. CDR1 SGHTA and CDR2 FQGNSA come from the germline V gene. J lost 4 bases, V lost 4 bases, and 15 bases had no gene match. The CDR3 is 17 residues long.

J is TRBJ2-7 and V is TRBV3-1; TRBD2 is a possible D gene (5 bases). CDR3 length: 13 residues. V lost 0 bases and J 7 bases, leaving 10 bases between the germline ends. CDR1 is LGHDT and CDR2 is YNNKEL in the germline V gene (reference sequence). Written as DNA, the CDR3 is TGTGCCAGCAGCCAAGAAGCCCGAGGGGAGCAGTACTTC. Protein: CASSQEARGEQYF.

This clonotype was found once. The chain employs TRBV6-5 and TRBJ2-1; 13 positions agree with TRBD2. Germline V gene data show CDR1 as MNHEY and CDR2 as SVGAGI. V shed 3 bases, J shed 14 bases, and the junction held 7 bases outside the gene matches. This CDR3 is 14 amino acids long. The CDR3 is CASSYGTSGRGKFF. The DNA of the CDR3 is TGTGCCAGCAGTTATGGTACTAGCGGGAGGGGGAAGTTCTTC.

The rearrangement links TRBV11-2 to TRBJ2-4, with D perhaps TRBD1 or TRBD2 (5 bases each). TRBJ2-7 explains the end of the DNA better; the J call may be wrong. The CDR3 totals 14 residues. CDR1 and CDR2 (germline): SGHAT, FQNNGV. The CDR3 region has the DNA TGTGCCAGCAGTCCGGAATCGGGGACCTGCGAGCAGTACTTC. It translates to CASSPESGTCEQYF.

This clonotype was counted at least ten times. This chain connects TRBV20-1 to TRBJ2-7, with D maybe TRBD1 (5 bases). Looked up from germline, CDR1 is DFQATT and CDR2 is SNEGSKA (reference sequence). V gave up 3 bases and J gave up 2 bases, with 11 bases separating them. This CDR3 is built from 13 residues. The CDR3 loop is CSARDKEPYEQYF. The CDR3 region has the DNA TGCAGTGCTAGGGACAAGGAACCCTACGAGCAGTACTTC.

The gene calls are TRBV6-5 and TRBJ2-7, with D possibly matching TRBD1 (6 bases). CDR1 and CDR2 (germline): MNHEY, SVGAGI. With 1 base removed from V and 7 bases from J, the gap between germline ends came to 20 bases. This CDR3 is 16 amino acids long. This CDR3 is CASSYFDRYHLWEQYF. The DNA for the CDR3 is TGTGCCAGCAGTTACTTTGACAGGTACCACCTTTGGGAGCAGTACTTC.

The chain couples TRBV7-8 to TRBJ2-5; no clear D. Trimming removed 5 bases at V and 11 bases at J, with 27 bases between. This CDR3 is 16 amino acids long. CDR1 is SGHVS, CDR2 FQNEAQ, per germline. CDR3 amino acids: CASSHRRRSTYNEQYF. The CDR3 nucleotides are TGTGCCAGCAGCCATCGGCGCCGGAGTACCTACAATGAGCAGTACTTC. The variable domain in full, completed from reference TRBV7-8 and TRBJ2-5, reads GAGVSQSPRYKVAKRGQDVALRCDPISGHVSLFWYQQALGQGPEFLTYFQNEAQLDKSGLPSDRFFAERPEGSVSTLKIQRTQQEDSAVYLCASSHRRRSTYNEQYFGPGTRLLVL.

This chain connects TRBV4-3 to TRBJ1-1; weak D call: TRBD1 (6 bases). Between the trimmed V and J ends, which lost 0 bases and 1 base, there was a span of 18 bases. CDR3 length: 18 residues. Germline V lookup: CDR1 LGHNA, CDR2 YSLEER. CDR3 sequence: CASSQDLDSLGWNTEAFF. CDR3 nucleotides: TGCGCCAGCAGCCAAGATCTGGACAGTTTGGGGTGGAACACTGAAGCTTTCTTT.

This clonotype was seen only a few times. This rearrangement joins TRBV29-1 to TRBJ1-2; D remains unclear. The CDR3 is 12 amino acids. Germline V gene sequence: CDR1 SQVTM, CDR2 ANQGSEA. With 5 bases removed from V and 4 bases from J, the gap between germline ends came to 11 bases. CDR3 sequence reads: CSVPQTSYGYTF. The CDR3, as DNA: TGCAGCGTTCCCCAAACAAGCTATGGCTACACCTTC.

The CDR3 DNA reads as TGTGCCAGCAGTTCCTCATTGACAGGGTACTATGGCTACACCTTC. This sequence encodes CASSSSLTGYYGYTF. The chain carries TRBV12-3 or TRBV12-4 and TRBJ1-2, with 7 nucleotides matching TRBD1. CDR3 length: 15 amino acids. With V trimmed by 4 bases and J by 3 bases, 8 bases remained unmatched.

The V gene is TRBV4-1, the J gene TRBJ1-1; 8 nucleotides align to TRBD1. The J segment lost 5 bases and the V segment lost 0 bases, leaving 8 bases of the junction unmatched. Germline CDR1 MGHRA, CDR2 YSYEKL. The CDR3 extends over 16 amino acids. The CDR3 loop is CASSQDSWTGNTEAFF. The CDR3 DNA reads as TGCGCCAGCAGCCAAGACTCCTGGACAGGGAATACTGAAGCTTTCTTT.

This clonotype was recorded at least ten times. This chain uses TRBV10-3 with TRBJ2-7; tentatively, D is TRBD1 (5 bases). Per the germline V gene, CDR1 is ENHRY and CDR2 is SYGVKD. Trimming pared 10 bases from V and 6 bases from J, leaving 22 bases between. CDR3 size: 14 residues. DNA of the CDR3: TGTGCCACCGAACCTGCTCAGGGTTCTCCCGAGCAGTACTTC. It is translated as CATEPAQGSPEQYF.

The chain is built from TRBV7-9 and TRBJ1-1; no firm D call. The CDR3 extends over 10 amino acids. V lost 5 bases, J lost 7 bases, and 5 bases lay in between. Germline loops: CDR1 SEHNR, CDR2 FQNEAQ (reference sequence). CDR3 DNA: TGTGCCAGCAGCCTAAATGAAGCTTTCTTT. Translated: CASSLNEAFF.

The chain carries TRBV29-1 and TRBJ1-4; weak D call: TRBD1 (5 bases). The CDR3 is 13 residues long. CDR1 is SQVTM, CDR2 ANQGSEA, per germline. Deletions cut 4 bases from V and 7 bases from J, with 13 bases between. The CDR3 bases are TGCAGCGTTGCAGGCCAGGGAGGTGAAAAACTGTTTTTT. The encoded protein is CSVAGQGGEKLFF.

The CDR3 loop reads CASRWTAYNEQFF. The CDR3 DNA follows: TGTGCCAGCAGATGGACAGCCTACAATGAGCAGTTCTTC. V gene TRBV12-3 or TRBV12-4 combines with J gene TRBJ2-1; tentative D call: TRBD1 (6 bases). With 6 bases removed from V and 2 bases from J, the gap between germline ends came to 8 bases. The CDR3 is 13 amino acids.

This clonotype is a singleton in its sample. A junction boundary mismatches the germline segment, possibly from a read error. The CDR3 loop reads CASGPPDREETQYF. CDR3 DNA: TGCGCTAGTGGCCCTCCCGACAGAGAAGAGACCCAGTACTTC. J is TRBJ2-5 and V is TRBV12-5; a weak D match, TRBD1 (5 bases). Germline V gives CDR1 LGHNT, CDR2 FRNRAP. There are 14 residues in the CDR3.

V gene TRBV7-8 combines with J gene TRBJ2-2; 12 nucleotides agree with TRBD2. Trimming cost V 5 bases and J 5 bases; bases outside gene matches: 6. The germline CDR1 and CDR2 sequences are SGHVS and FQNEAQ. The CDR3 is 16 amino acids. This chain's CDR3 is CASSPSGGGYTGELFF. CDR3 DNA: TGTGCCAGCAGCCCTAGCGGGGGGGGATATACCGGGGAGCTGTTTTTT.

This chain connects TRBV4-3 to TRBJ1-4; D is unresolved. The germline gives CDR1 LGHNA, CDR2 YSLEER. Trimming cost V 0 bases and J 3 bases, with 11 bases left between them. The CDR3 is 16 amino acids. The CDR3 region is CASSQDMGSANEKLFF. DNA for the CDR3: TGCGCCAGCAGCCAAGATATGGGGTCGGCTAATGAAAAACTGTTTTTT.

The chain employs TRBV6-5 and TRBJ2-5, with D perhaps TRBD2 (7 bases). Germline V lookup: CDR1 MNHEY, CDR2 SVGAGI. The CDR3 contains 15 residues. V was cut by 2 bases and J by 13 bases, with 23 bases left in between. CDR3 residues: CASSYEAGHLYERYF. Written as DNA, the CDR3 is TGTGCCAGCAGTTACGAAGCGGGACATCTCTACGAGCGGTACTTC.

The chain's CDR3 is CSALPGDRGKNIQYF. In DNA, the CDR3 is TGCAGTGCCCTTCCGGGCGACAGGGGGAAAAACATTCAGTACTTC. The chain joins TRBV20-1 to TRBJ2-4, with 9 bases lining up with TRBD1. Germline-derived CDR1 and CDR2 are DFQATT and SNEGSKA (reference sequence). The CDR3 covers 15 residues. Trimming took 6 bases from V and 4 from J; bases not matched to a gene: 10.

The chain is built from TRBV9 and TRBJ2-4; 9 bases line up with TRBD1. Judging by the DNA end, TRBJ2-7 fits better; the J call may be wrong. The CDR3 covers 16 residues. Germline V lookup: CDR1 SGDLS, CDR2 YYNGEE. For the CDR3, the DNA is TGTGCCAGCAGCGCATCCGGGGACAGGGTGGGCTACGAGCAGTACTTC. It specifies CASSASGDRVGYEQYF.

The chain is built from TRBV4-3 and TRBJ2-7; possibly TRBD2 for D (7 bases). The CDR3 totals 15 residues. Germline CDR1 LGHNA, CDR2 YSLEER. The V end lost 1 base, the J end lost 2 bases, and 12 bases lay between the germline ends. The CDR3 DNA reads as TGCGCCAGCAGCCAAGGGGCGGGGGCCACCTACGAGCAGTACTTC. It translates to CASSQGAGATYEQYF.

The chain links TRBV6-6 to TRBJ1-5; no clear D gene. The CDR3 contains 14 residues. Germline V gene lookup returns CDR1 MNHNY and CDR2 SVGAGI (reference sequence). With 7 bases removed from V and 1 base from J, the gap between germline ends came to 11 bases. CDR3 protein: CASTGIWSNQPQHF. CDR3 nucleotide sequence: TGTGCCAGCACGGGTATATGGAGCAATCAGCCCCAGCATTTT.

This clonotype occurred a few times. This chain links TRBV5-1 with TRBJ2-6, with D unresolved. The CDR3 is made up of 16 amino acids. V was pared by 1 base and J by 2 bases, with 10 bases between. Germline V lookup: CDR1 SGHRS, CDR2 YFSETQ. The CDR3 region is CASSLSPEPGANVLTF. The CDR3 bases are TGCGCCAGCAGCTTGAGTCCGGAACCTGGGGCCAACGTCCTGACTTTC.